This T cell receptor beta chain is from a study of blood T cell repertoires in COVID-19 (dated by TCRdb to 2019 to 2021). Background for the entire study: Samples covering the acute and convalescent phases of COVID-19 were provided by collaborators in the United States, Italy and Spain. The material from the prospective study consisted of cDNA or gDNA derived from T cells, B-cell-depleted T cells, or PBMCs. Subjects who had been exposed to COVID-19, were actively infected with it, or had recovered from it provided the deeply sampled blood TCRbeta repertoires that made up the dataset. The repertoires were released in a freely available public database meant as a resource for research on the immune response to SARS-CoV-2. The samples were drawn from two sources: the first 160 participants of the ongoing ImmuneRACE study, and 950 to 1,500 subjects contributed by 6 global collaborators. A de-identified subject ID, COVID-19 status, age in years and sex were almost always included in the sample metadata. Where available, HLA class I and class II types were obtained from metadata supplied by the sample provider rather than from assay-based typing. Overall study outcomes, separate from this receptor: The quantity of clinical and demographic metadata differed by source and by participant and was supplied without curation.

Each collaborating institution followed its own protocols to collect whole blood in K2EDTA tubes. Collaborator samples were shipped for TCRbeta analysis as frozen whole blood, isolated PBMCs, or DNA extracted from either sample type. In the case of this clone: Its antigen has not been determined. Within one base of it there is no much larger clone, and no base qualities were kept.

V is shortened by 3 bases, J by 2 bases, and the region joining them spans 8 bases. CDR1 and CDR2 (MDHEN, SYDVKM) derive from the germline V gene. Including the terminal cysteine and phenylalanine, the CDR3 comprises 13 residues. Solely the CDR3 DNA is kept, with 39 bases framed from the first base. TCRbeta CDR3 regions were amplified from genomic DNA by means of the immunoSEQ Assay, a bias-controlled multiplex PCR. The source study handled its data this way. Within the assay, amplification of reference gene primers was used to estimate how many nucleated cells each sample contained. To quantify the absolute abundance of each unique TCRbeta CDR3 rearrangement, sequence reads were collapsed and filtered. For each sample, productive Simpson clonality was calculated as the square root of Simpson's diversity index over productive rearrangements. TCRdb re-hosts the immuneACCESS table, in-frame sequences only. Its copies lack some clones; in the studies checked, an unresolved V gene accounts for under half of them, and the cause for the rest is not known. The V and J calls and clone size are taken from that table; D and trimming were inferred from the DNA. The sample table lists under 75,000 clones, roughly three quarters of them with a count of one. The top ten hold about a sixth of the sample.

The receptor's source is a man older than 75 with acute or convalescent COVID-19. The rearrangement combines TRBV28 with TRBJ2-7; a tentative D call is TRBD1 (5 bases match). Sample: peripheral blood. The CDR3 is CASSFQGTYEQYF. The DNA sequence is TGTGCCAGCAGTTTCCAGGGTACCTACGAGCAGTACTTC.